These 9 T cell receptor beta chains share one sample of origin, sequenced in a study of OX40 agonist ivuxolimab in advanced cancers. The repertoire was sequenced with immunoSEQ multiplex PCR; TCRdb's copy has only in-frame clones and lacks some. The sample has about 15,000 clones, approximately 87% seen once; the top ten hold over 5%. Specimen: CD4+ or CD8+ T cells sorted from blood, collected in a trial of the OX40 agonist ivuxolimab. The receptors derive from an adult with an advanced solid tumor such as melanoma, head and neck, liver or kidney cancer.

V is TRBV6-1 and J is TRBJ2-3; D gene unclear. CDR3 length: 12 amino acids. With 3 bases removed from V and 5 bases from J, the gap between germline ends came to 6 bases. Germline V gene lookup returns CDR1 MNHNS and CDR2 SASEGT. CDR3 loop: CASSESIDTQYF. The DNA for the CDR3 is TGTGCCAGCAGTGAGTCGATAGATACGCAGTATTTT.

This sequence joins TRBV7-3 and TRBJ1-1; D call uncertain. Germline CDR1 SGHTA, CDR2 FQGTGA. The CDR3 runs 13 residues. V gave up 4 bases and J gave up 2 bases, with 8 bases separating them. CDR3: CASSSLFNTEAFF. DNA for the CDR3: TGTGCCAGCAGCTCCCTGTTTAACACTGAAGCTTTCTTT.

The chain has TRBV7-2 and TRBJ2-5; 8 bases fit TRBD1. J was trimmed by 11 bases and V by 5 bases; bases with no gene match: 13. Germline loops: CDR1 SGHTA, CDR2 FQGNSA. The length of the CDR3 is 14 residues. DNA of the CDR3: TGTGCCAGCAGCCCTCTCAGGGGGCAGAGTGAGCAGTACTTC. As protein: CASSPLRGQSEQYF. Supplemented by reference TRBV7-2 and TRBJ2-5, the full variable domain reads GAGVSQSPSNKVTEKGKDVELRCDPISGHTALYWYRQSLGQGLEFLIYFQGNSAPDKSGLPSDRFSAERTGGSVSTLTIQRTQQEDSAVYLCASSPLRGQSEQYFGPGTRLLVL.

The genes are TRBV6-1 and TRBJ1-5, with TRBD1 matching over 8 bases. The CDR3 consists of 14 residues. Trimming removed 6 bases from V and 2 bases from J; junction bases left unmatched: 3. CDR1 is MNHNS and CDR2 is SASEGT in the germline V gene. The CDR3: CASRRQGRNQPQHF. CDR3 sequence (DNA): TGTGCCAGCAGACGACAGGGGCGCAATCAGCCCCAGCATTTT.

This chain connects TRBV19 to TRBJ2-7; a possible D gene is TRBD1 (5 bases). Germline V gives CDR1 LNHDA, CDR2 SQIVND (reference sequence). This CDR3 is built from 12 residues. The V and J ends lost 7 bases and 7 bases respectively, with 14 bases between them. CDR3 region: CASISKTAEQYF. The CDR3, as DNA: TGTGCCAGTATATCCAAGACAGCGGAGCAGTACTTC.

The V and J genes are TRBV6-4 and TRBJ2-3; 9 bases line up with TRBD2. Losses at the gene ends were 6 bases for V and 4 bases for J; bases not matched to a gene: 8. The CDR3 consists of 15 residues. In germline, CDR1 is MRHNA, CDR2 SNTAGT. The CDR3 DNA reads as TGTGCCAGCAGCCCGACTAGCGGCGGAGCAGATACGCAGTATTTT. Its translation is CASSPTSGGADTQYF.

The J gene is TRBJ1-1, the V gene TRBV19; TRBD1 matches 7 bases. V gave up 5 bases and J gave up 4 bases; unmatched junction bases: 7. This CDR3 is built from 14 residues. The germline gives CDR1 LNHDA, CDR2 SQIVND (reference sequence). CDR3 coding DNA: TGTGCCAGTAGTCCCTCGGACAGGCCCACTGAAGCTTTCTTT. Residues: CASSPSDRPTEAFF.

V usage is TRBV30 and J usage is TRBJ1-2; tentative D call: TRBD1 (6 bases). V lost 3 bases to trimming and J lost 1 base, with 12 bases between them. CDR1 and CDR2 (germline): GTSNPN, SVGIG (reference sequence). This CDR3 region has 14 residues. In DNA form, the CDR3 reads TGTGCCTGGAGGGATAGGACAGTTAACTATGGCTACACCTTC. Its protein is CAWRDRTVNYGYTF.

The gene calls are TRBV6-4 and TRBJ1-1, with 8 bases aligning to TRBD1. Losses at the gene ends were 7 bases for V and 0 bases for J; bases not matched to a gene: 10. This CDR3 region has 16 residues. From germline, CDR1 is MRHNA and CDR2 SNTAGT. CDR3 protein: CASNDWQGALNTEAFF. CDR3 nucleotides: TGTGCCAGCAACGATTGGCAGGGGGCTTTGAACACTGAAGCTTTCTTT.